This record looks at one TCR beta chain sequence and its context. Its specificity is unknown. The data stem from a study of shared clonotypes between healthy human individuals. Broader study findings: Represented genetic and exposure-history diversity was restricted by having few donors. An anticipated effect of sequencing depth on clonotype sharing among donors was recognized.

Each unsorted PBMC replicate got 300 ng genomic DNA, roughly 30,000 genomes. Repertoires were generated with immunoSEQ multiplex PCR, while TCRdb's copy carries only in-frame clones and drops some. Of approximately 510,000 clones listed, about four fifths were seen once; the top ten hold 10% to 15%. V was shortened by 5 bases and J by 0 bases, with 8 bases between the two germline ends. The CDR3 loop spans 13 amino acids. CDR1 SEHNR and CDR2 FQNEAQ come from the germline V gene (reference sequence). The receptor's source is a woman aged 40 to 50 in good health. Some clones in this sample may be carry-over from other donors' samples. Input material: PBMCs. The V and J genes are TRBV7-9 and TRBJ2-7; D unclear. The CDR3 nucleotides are TGTGCCAGCAGCCCGGACGGCTCCTACGAGCAGTACTTC. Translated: CASSPDGSYEQYF.